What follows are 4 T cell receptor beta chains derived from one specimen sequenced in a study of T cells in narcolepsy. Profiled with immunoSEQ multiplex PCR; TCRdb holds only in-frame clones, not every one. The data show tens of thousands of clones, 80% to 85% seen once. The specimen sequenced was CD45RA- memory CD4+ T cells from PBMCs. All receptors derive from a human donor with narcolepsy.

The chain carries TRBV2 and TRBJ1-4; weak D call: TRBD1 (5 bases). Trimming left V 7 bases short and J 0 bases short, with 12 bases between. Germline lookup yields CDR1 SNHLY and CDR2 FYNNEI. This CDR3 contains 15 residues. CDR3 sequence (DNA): TGTGCCAGCACCCCCGACAGTGCAACTAATGAAAAACTGTTTTTT. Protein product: CASTPDSATNEKLFF.

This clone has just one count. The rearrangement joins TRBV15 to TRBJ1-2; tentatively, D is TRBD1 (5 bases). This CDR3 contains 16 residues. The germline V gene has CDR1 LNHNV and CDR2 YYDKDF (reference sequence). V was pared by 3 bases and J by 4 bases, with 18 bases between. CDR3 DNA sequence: TGTGCCACCAGCAGCCTGGGGACGGGTAGGATCTATGGCTACACCTTC. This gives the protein CATSSLGTGRIYGYTF.

CDR3 region: CASSLAGIGGTQYF. The CDR3 coding sequence is TGTGCCAGCAGCTTAGCGGGAATTGGGGGGACCCAGTACTTC. The V gene is TRBV7-7, the J gene TRBJ2-5, with D perhaps matching TRBD1 or TRBD2 (5 bases each). CDR1 is SSHAT, CDR2 FNYEAQ, per germline (reference sequence). The CDR3 totals 14 residues. Trimming removed 0 bases from V and 7 bases from J, with 12 bases in between.

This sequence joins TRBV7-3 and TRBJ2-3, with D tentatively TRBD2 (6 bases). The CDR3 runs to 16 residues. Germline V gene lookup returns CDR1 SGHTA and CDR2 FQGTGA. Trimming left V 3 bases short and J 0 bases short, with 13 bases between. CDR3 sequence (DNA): TGTGCCAGCAGCTTCCGCGGGACCGCTAGCACAGATACGCAGTATTTT. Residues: CASSFRGTASTDTQYF. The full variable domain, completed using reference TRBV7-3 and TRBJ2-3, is GAGVSQTPSNKVTEKGKYVELRCDPISGHTALYWYRQSLGQGPEFLIYFQGTGAADDSGLPNDRFFAVRPEGSVSTLKIQRTERGDSAVYLCASSFRGTASTDTQYFGPGTRLTVL.